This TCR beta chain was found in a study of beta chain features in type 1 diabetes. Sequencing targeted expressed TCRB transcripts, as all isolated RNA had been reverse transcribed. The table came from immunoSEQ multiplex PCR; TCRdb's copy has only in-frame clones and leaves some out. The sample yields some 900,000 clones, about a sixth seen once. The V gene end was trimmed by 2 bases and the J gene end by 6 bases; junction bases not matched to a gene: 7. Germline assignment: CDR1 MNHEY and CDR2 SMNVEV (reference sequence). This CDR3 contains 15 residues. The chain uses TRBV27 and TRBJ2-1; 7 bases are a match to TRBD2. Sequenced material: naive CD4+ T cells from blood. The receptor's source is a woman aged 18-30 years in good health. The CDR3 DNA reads TGTGCCAGCAGTTTAGACTTCGGCGGGAGCAATGAGCAGTTCTTC. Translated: CASSLDFGGSNEQFF.